This T cell receptor beta chain originates from a study of T cells in Graves' hyperthyroidism and ophthalmopathy. The wider study: Peripheral blood samples were taken at initial diagnosis, prior to any treatment. Overall study results and limits: The model forecast ophthalmopathy, anticipating it by a median around 6.5 months before onset. In the blood, most expanded thyroid clonotypes above 0.001 appeared as well.

This clonotype appeared many times. Its target is not known. This blood was taken when hyperthyroidism was first diagnosed, before any ophthalmopathy symptoms existed. Trimming stripped 3 bases from V and 2 bases from J, with 15 bases between. Germline CDR1 reads MNHNS; CDR2 reads SASEGT. The CDR3 totals 16 residues. TCR beta CDR3 regions were amplified from RNA. The primer set for the first-round RT-PCR of the TCR CDR3 was HTBI. TCRdb analysed the multiplex PCR reads with MiXCR anew, one entry per CDR3 protein. Of roughly 170,000 distinct CDR3 sequences in the sample, roughly 9.4% were seen once. The receptor was isolated from a woman aged 18-29 years with Graves' hyperthyroidism that later progressed to Graves' ophthalmopathy. The V call is TRBV6-1, the J call TRBJ2-3, with a possible D match to TRBD2 (5 bases). The source material was blood. CDR3: CASSDPERSLTDTQYF. In DNA form, the CDR3 reads TGTGCCAGCAGTGATCCTGAGCGGTCGCTCACAGATACGCAGTATTTT.